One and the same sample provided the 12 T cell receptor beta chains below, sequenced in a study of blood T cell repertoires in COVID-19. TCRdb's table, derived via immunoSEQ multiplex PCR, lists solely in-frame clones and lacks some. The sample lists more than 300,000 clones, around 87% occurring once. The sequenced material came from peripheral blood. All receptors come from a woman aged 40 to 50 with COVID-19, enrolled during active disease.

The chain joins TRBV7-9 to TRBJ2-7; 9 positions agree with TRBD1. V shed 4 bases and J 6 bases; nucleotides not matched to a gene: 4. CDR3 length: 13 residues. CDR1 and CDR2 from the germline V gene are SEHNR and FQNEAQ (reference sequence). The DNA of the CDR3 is TGTGCCAGCAGCTCCGGGACAGGGCGCGAGCAGTACTTC. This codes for CASSSGTGREQYF.

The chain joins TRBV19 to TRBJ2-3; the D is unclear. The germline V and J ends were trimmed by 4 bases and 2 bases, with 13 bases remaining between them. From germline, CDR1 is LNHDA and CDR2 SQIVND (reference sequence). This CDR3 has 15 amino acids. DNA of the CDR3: TGTGCCAGTAGTACCCTAGACTCGGCCACAGATACGCAGTATTTT. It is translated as CASSTLDSATDTQYF.

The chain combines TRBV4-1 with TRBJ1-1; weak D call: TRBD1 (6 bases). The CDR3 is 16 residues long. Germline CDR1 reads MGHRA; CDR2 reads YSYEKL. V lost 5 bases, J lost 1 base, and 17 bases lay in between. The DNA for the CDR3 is TGCGCCAGCAGCTCCCTTTCCCAGGGGACGAACACTGAAGCTTTCTTT. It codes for CASSSLSQGTNTEAFF.

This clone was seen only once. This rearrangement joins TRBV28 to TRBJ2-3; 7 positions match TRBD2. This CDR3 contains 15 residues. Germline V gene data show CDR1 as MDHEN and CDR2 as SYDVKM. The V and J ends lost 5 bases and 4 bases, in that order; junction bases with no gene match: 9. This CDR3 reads CASSPSIAGSDTQYF. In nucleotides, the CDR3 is TGTGCCAGCAGTCCCTCTATAGCGGGTTCAGATACGCAGTATTTT.

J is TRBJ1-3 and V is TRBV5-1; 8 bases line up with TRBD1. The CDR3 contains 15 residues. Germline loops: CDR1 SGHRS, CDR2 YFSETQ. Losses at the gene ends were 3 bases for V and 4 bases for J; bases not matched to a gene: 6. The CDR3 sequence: CASSWGTGSGNTIYF. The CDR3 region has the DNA TGCGCCAGCAGCTGGGGGACAGGCTCGGGAAACACCATATATTTT.

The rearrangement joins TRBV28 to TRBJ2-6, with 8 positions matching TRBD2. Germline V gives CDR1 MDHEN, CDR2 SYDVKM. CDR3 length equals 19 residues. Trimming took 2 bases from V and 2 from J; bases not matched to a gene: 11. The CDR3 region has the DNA TGTGCCAGCAGTTTAGAGCTTCGGGAGGGACCGACTGGGGCCAACGTCCTGACTTTC. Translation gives CASSLELREGPTGANVLTF.

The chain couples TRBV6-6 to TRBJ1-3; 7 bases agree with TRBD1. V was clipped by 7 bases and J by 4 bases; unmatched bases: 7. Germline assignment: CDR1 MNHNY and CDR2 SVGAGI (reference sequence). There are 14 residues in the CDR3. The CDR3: CASTETGKGNTIYF. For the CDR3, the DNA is TGTGCCAGCACCGAGACAGGGAAGGGAAACACCATATATTTT.

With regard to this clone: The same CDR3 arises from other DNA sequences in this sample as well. CDR3 coding DNA: TGTGCCAGCAGTTTCAGGGGTGGCTACACCTTC. Its protein product is CASSFRGGYTF. V usage is TRBV12-3 or TRBV12-4 and J usage is TRBJ1-2; possible D gene TRBD1, 6 bases. The ends were cut back, 3 bases at V and 7 bases at J, with 6 bases in the middle. This CDR3 is 11 amino acids long.

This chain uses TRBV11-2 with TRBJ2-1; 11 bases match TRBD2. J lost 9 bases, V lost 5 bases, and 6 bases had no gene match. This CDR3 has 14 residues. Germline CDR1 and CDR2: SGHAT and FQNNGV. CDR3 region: CASSGTSGRGEQFF. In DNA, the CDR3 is TGTGCCAGCAGCGGGACTAGCGGTAGGGGTGAGCAGTTCTTC.

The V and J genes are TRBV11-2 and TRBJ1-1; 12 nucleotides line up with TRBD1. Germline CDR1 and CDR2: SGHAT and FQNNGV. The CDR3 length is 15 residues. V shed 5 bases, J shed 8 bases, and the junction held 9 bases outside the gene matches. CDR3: CASSHGTGGLEEAFF. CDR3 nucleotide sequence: TGTGCCAGCAGCCACGGGACAGGGGGCCTTGAAGAAGCTTTCTTT.

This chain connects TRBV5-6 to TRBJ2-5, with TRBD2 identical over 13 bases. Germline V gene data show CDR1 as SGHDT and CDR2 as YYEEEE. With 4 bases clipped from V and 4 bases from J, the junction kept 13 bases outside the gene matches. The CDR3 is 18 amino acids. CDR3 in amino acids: CASSERTSGSAWGETQYF. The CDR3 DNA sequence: TGTGCCAGCAGCGAGAGGACTAGCGGGAGCGCATGGGGAGAGACCCAGTACTTC.

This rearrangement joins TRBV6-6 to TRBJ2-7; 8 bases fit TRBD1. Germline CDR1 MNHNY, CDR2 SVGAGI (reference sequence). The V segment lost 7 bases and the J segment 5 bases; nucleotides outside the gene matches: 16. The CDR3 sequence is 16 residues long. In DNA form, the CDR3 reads TGTGCCAGCACCCAGACCGGACAGGGAGTGAGAAACGAGCAGTACTTC. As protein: CASTQTGQGVRNEQYF.